Listed below are T cell receptor beta chains from one sample, sequenced in a study of T-cell reconstitution after alpha-beta-depleted transplantation in children. TCRdb recomputed calls from the PCR reads with MiXCR, one row per CDR3 protein. This sample has hundreds of thousands of distinct CDR3 sequences, with roughly a tenth found just once. The source was PBMCs, collected before TCRalphabeta/CD19-depleted stem cell transplant. The receptor set was obtained from a child less than two years old with acute myeloid leukemia, due to receive a stem cell transplant. The CDR3 runs from the conserved cysteine through the conserved F or W. Each record gives: D gene, V gene, clone size, J gene, CDR3 protein, CDR3 DNA. The D gene is left open where the match is weak. Rows may omit the clone size; those that give it use once, few, many or a size class.

D gene: NA; V gene: TRBV12-3/TRBV12-4; clone size: NA; J gene: TRBJ2-7; CDR3 protein: CASSFRAGSLGQYF; CDR3 DNA: TGTGCCAGCAGTTTCCGCGCGGGGAGCCTAGGGCAGTACTTC
D gene: TRBD1; V gene: TRBV7-9; clone size: NA; J gene: TRBJ1-1; CDR3 protein: CASRERTGDTEAFF; CDR3 DNA: TGTGCCAGCAGAGAACGGACAGGAGACACTGAAGCTTTCTTT
D gene: NA; V gene: TRBV5-5; clone size: many; J gene: TRBJ1-1; CDR3 protein: CASSAGTPLENTEAFF; CDR3 DNA: TGTGCCAGCAGCGCCGGGACACCCTTGGAGAACACTGAAGCTTTCTTT
D gene: TRBD2; V gene: TRBV7-6; clone size: many; J gene: TRBJ2-1; CDR3 protein: CASSLAGTSGRDEQFF; CDR3 DNA: TGTGCCAGCAGCTTGGCCGGGACTAGCGGGAGGGATGAGCAGTTCTTC
D gene: NA; V gene: TRBV15; clone size: many; J gene: TRBJ1-5; CDR3 protein: CATSWVRDQPQHF; CDR3 DNA: TGTGCCACCAGTTGGGTCAGAGATCAGCCCCAGCATTTT
D gene: NA; V gene: TRBV20-1; clone size: many; J gene: TRBJ2-3; CDR3 protein: CSARPTGDTQYF; CDR3 DNA: TGCAGTGCTAGACCCACTGGAGATACGCAGTATTTT
D gene: TRBD2; V gene: TRBV20-1; clone size: many; J gene: TRBJ2-1; CDR3 protein: CSARALLAGASEQFF; CDR3 DNA: TGCAGTGCTAGAGCCCTACTAGCGGGAGCGTCTGAGCAGTTCTTC
D gene: TRBD1; V gene: TRBV12-3/TRBV12-4; clone size: many; J gene: TRBJ2-1; CDR3 protein: CASSLTGWSYNEQFF; CDR3 DNA: TGTGCCAGCAGTTTGACAGGGTGGTCCTACAATGAGCAGTTCTTC
D gene: NA; V gene: TRBV6-2/TRBV6-3; clone size: many; J gene: TRBJ2-1; CDR3 protein: CASRNRVNEQFF; CDR3 DNA: TGTGCCAGCAGGAACAGGGTCAATGAGCAGTTCTTC
D gene: TRBD2; V gene: TRBV7-2; clone size: few; J gene: TRBJ2-1; CDR3 protein: CASSPRPGLAGYNEQFF; CDR3 DNA: TGTGCCAGCAGCCCAAGACCGGGACTAGCGGGATACAATGAGCAGTTCTTC
D gene: NA; V gene: TRBV20-1; clone size: many; J gene: TRBJ1-2; CDR3 protein: CSATRGPYGYTF; CDR3 DNA: TGCAGTGCTACCAGGGGCCCCTATGGCTACACCTTC
D gene: NA; V gene: TRBV28; clone size: NA; J gene: TRBJ2-7; CDR3 protein: CASRGGPVYEQYF; CDR3 DNA: TGTGCCAGCAGGGGAGGACCGGTCTACGAGCAGTACTTC
D gene: NA; V gene: TRBV25-1; clone size: NA; J gene: TRBJ2-1; CDR3 protein: CASSEWKDPPYNEQFF; CDR3 DNA: TGTGCCAGCAGTGAATGGAAGGACCCTCCCTACAATGAGCAGTTCTTC
D gene: TRBD2; V gene: TRBV10-3; clone size: few; J gene: TRBJ2-1; CDR3 protein: CATRRGAGGIYNEQFF; CDR3 DNA: TGTGCCACCAGGAGGGGAGCGGGAGGGATCTACAATGAGCAGTTCTTC
D gene: TRBD2; V gene: TRBV11-2; clone size: many; J gene: TRBJ2-3; CDR3 protein: CATLQASGYTDTQYF; CDR3 DNA: TGTGCCACCCTTCAGGCTAGCGGTTACACAGATACGCAGTATTTT
D gene: NA; V gene: TRBV20-1; clone size: many; J gene: TRBJ1-5; CDR3 protein: CSASNGHQPQHF; CDR3 DNA: TGCAGTGCTAGTAACGGTCATCAGCCCCAGCATTTT
D gene: NA; V gene: TRBV7-8; clone size: many; J gene: TRBJ2-1; CDR3 protein: CASSSGRGGDEQFF; CDR3 DNA: TGTGCCAGCAGCAGCGGGCGGGGTGGCGATGAGCAGTTCTTC
D gene: NA; V gene: TRBV29-1; clone size: many; J gene: TRBJ1-2; CDR3 protein: CSVVVGYGYTF; CDR3 DNA: TGCAGCGTTGTGGTTGGCTATGGCTACACCTTC
D gene: TRBD2; V gene: TRBV4-2; clone size: many; J gene: TRBJ2-4; CDR3 protein: CASSPGLAGAKNIQYF; CDR3 DNA: TGTGCCAGCAGCCCCGGACTAGCGGGAGCCAAAAACATTCAGTACTTC
D gene: TRBD2; V gene: TRBV6-1; clone size: NA; J gene: TRBJ2-5; CDR3 protein: CASSEALAGGWETQYF; CDR3 DNA: TGTGCCAGCAGTGAAGCGTTAGCGGGAGGGTGGGAGACCCAGTACTTC
D gene: TRBD2; V gene: TRBV6-5; clone size: many; J gene: TRBJ2-2; CDR3 protein: CASSYHASGGRVHTGELFF; CDR3 DNA: TGTGCCAGCAGTTACCACGCTTCTGGCGGGAGGGTGCACACCGGGGAGCTGTTTTTT
D gene: TRBD1; V gene: TRBV27; clone size: many; J gene: TRBJ1-1; CDR3 protein: CASSPTGGAFF; CDR3 DNA: TGTGCCAGCAGTCCTACAGGGGGAGCTTTCTTT
D gene: NA; V gene: TRBV24-1; clone size: many; J gene: TRBJ2-2; CDR3 protein: CATSDLTTATGELFF; CDR3 DNA: TGTGCCACCAGTGATTTGACCACAGCCACCGGGGAGCTGTTTTTT
D gene: TRBD1; V gene: TRBV6-5; clone size: many; J gene: TRBJ2-5; CDR3 protein: CASSYRGQGRRETQYF; CDR3 DNA: TGTGCCAGCAGTTACCGGGGACAGGGAAGGAGAGAGACCCAGTACTTC
D gene: NA; V gene: TRBV12-3/TRBV12-4; clone size: many; J gene: TRBJ2-2; CDR3 protein: CASSFAGELFF; CDR3 DNA: TGTGCCAGCAGTTTCGCCGGGGAGCTGTTTTTT
D gene: NA; V gene: TRBV20-1; clone size: many; J gene: TRBJ2-5; CDR3 protein: CSADKPWDNQETQYF; CDR3 DNA: TGCAGTGCTGATAAGCCCTGGGACAACCAAGAGACCCAGTACTTC
D gene: NA; V gene: TRBV7-2; clone size: many; J gene: TRBJ2-5; CDR3 protein: CASSLEDGQETQYF; CDR3 DNA: TGTGCCAGCAGCTTAGAAGACGGCCAAGAGACCCAGTACTTC
D gene: TRBD2; V gene: TRBV3-1; clone size: many; J gene: TRBJ2-1; CDR3 protein: CASSQVLAGKNEQFF; CDR3 DNA: TGTGCCAGCAGCCAAGTCCTAGCGGGAAAGAATGAGCAGTTCTTC
D gene: NA; V gene: TRBV10-3; clone size: many; J gene: TRBJ2-7; CDR3 protein: CAIREGEAHEQYF; CDR3 DNA: TGTGCCATCAGGGAAGGGGAGGCCCACGAGCAGTACTTC
D gene: TRBD2; V gene: TRBV20-1; clone size: many; J gene: TRBJ2-2; CDR3 protein: CSARDPSGRAGELFF; CDR3 DNA: TGCAGTGCTAGGGATCCTAGCGGGAGGGCCGGGGAGCTGTTTTTT
D gene: NA; V gene: TRBV18; clone size: many; J gene: TRBJ2-7; CDR3 protein: CASSPPARGYEQYF; CDR3 DNA: TGTGCCAGCTCACCACCGGCCAGGGGTTACGAGCAGTACTTC
D gene: NA; V gene: TRBV12-3/TRBV12-4; clone size: NA; J gene: TRBJ2-7; CDR3 protein: CASSYGTRNYEQYF; CDR3 DNA: TGTGCCAGCAGTTACGGGACGAGAAATTACGAGCAGTACTTC
D gene: NA; V gene: TRBV20-1; clone size: many; J gene: TRBJ1-6; CDR3 protein: CSAQPGGAYNSPLHF; CDR3 DNA: TGCAGTGCCCAACCCGGGGGCGCCTATAATTCACCCCTCCACTTT
D gene: NA; V gene: TRBV14; clone size: many; J gene: TRBJ1-1; CDR3 protein: CASSQVDNTEAFF; CDR3 DNA: TGTGCCAGCAGCCAAGTTGATAACACTGAAGCTTTCTTT
D gene: TRBD2; V gene: TRBV28; clone size: many; J gene: TRBJ2-4; CDR3 protein: CASSSRTSGRLAKNIQYF; CDR3 DNA: TGTGCCAGCAGTTCCCGGACTAGCGGGAGATTGGCCAAAAACATTCAGTACTTC
D gene: NA; V gene: TRBV6-2/TRBV6-3; clone size: many; J gene: TRBJ2-5; CDR3 protein: CASSYRPRDAQYF; CDR3 DNA: TGTGCCAGCAGTTACCGACCCCGGGACGCCCAGTACTTC
D gene: NA; V gene: TRBV20-1; clone size: NA; J gene: TRBJ1-1; CDR3 protein: CSVSSAILNTEAFF; CDR3 DNA: TGCAGTGTCTCTTCAGCGATTTTGAACACTGAAGCTTTCTTT
D gene: NA; V gene: TRBV28; clone size: many; J gene: TRBJ1-5; CDR3 protein: CATRGRSNQPQHF; CDR3 DNA: TGTGCCACCCGGGGACGAAGCAATCAGCCCCAGCATTTT